Below are 16 T cell receptor beta chains sequenced from a single sample in a study of shared clonotypes between healthy human individuals. Profiling relied on immunoSEQ multiplex PCR, and the TCRdb table lists in-frame clones only, not all of them. The profile covers about 960,000 clones, with around 80% appearing a single time and over 1.3% taken by the ten largest. Source material: memory CD4+ T cells sorted from blood. The subset denotes: CD45RA-negative fraction. These receptors were taken from a man aged 18 to 35 in good health.

The genes are TRBV6-1 and TRBJ1-6; TRBD1 might be the D (6 bases). CDR3 size: 14 residues. Between the trimmed V and J ends, which lost 5 bases and 9 bases, there was a span of 14 bases. Germline V gene data show CDR1 as MNHNS and CDR2 as SASEGT. CDR3 DNA sequence: TGTGCCAGCAGTACAGGGTTAGGAGGTTCACCCCTCCACTTT. Translated, it gives CASSTGLGGSPLHF.

The chain has TRBV6-5 and TRBJ1-1; D is unclear. This CDR3 is 13 amino acids long. V dropped 6 bases and J dropped 4 bases, with 12 bases sitting between them. The germline gives CDR1 MNHEY, CDR2 SVGAGI. In nucleotides, the CDR3 is TGTGCCAGCAGAAGCGGTCGGCGCACTGAAGCTTTCTTT. Its protein product is CASRSGRRTEAFF.

This clone appeared a few times. The chain uses TRBV10-3 and TRBJ2-1; 9 bases are shared with TRBD2. Germline CDR1 ENHRY, CDR2 SYGVKD. V trimming: 10 bases; J trimming: 2 bases; junction bases outside the gene matches: 0. The CDR3 spans 12 residues. The CDR3 sequence: CASGGAYNEQFF. The CDR3 region has the DNA TGTGCCAGCGGGGGGGCCTACAATGAGCAGTTCTTC.

V usage is TRBV5-1 and J usage is TRBJ1-1; the D gene is possibly TRBD1 (5 bases). Trimming cost V 1 base and J 0 bases, with 13 bases left between them. The CDR3 sequence is 16 residues long. CDR1 SGHRS and CDR2 YFSETQ come from the germline V gene. The CDR3 here is CASSLLGGTVNTEAFF. CDR3 DNA: TGCGCCAGCAGCTTGTTGGGAGGGACGGTGAACACTGAAGCTTTCTTT.

Details on this clone: A read error is the likely source, as a far larger clone sits one nucleotide away. The rearrangement links TRBV25-1 to TRBJ2-7, with D hard to call. The CDR3 length is 11 residues. Trimming removed 4 bases from V and 2 bases from J, with 3 bases in between. Germline V gene sequence: CDR1 MGHDK, CDR2 SYGVNS. DNA of the CDR3: TGTGCCAGCAGTGTGACCTACGAGCAGTACTTC. It yields the protein CASSVTYEQYF.

The chain links TRBV13 to TRBJ1-2; 11 positions match TRBD1. J gave up 4 bases and V 0 bases, and 4 bases lay outside the gene matches. From germline, CDR1 is PRHDT and CDR2 FYEKMQ (reference sequence). The CDR3 is 16 amino acids. CDR3 nucleotide sequence: TGTGCCAGCAGCTTAGGTAGCGGACAGGGGGCCTATGGCTACACCTTC. Its protein is CASSLGSGQGAYGYTF.

This clone was seen more than once but under ten times. This CDR3 is CASSFRDRENINEKLFF. The CDR3 DNA sequence: TGTGCCAGTAGTTTCCGGGACAGGGAGAACATAAATGAAAAACTGTTTTTT. The V gene is TRBV19, the J gene TRBJ1-4; 9 bases are a match to TRBD1. Germline CDR1 is LNHDA and CDR2 is SQIVND (reference sequence). There are 17 residues in the CDR3. V lost 5 bases, J lost 5 bases, and 12 bases stayed unmatched.

The chain joins TRBV11-2 to TRBJ2-7; 7 bases are shared with TRBD2. V lost 5 bases to trimming and J lost 3 bases; unmatched junction nucleotides: 10. The CDR3 spans 15 residues. CDR1 SGHAT and CDR2 FQNNGV come from the germline V gene. The DNA for the CDR3 is TGTGCCAGCAGCCCTAGTTTAGCGGGCAACTACGAGCAGTACTTC. This gives the protein CASSPSLAGNYEQYF.

Comments on this clone: Distinct nucleotide sequences in the sample also encode this CDR3. The J gene is TRBJ2-2, the V gene TRBV19; D remains unclear. The V gene lost 3 bases and the J gene lost 2 bases, with 4 bases spanning the gap. Germline CDR1 is LNHDA and CDR2 is SQIVND (reference sequence). The CDR3 is 13 residues long. CDR3 DNA: TGTGCCAGTAGTATCCCCAACACCGGGGAGCTGTTTTTT. As protein: CASSIPNTGELFF.

In DNA form, the CDR3 reads TGTGCCAGTAGTACCAATCCCGGGGAGCTGTTTTTT. Translated, it gives CASSTNPGELFF. This chain connects TRBV19 to TRBJ2-2, with D hard to call. V lost 4 bases to trimming and J lost 6 bases, with 6 bases between them. The CDR3 sequence is 12 residues long. Germline V gene lookup returns CDR1 LNHDA and CDR2 SQIVND (reference sequence).

The V and J genes are TRBV25-1 and TRBJ1-6, with 8 bases aligning to TRBD1. CDR1 and CDR2 (germline): MGHDK, SYGVNS. V shed 3 bases and J 4 bases; nucleotides not matched to a gene: 5. This CDR3 contains 16 residues. CDR3 sequence: CASSDSGQGYNSPLHF. The CDR3 nucleotides are TGTGCCAGCAGTGATTCCGGACAGGGTTATAATTCACCCCTCCACTTT.

This chain links TRBV6-5 with TRBJ1-5; 7 nucleotides match TRBD1. Germline CDR1 is MNHEY and CDR2 is SVGAGI. Trimming at V came to 4 bases and at J to 7 bases, leaving 4 bases not matched to a gene. The CDR3 sequence is 13 residues long. The CDR3 is CASSSHRGQPQHF. The CDR3, as DNA: TGTGCCAGCAGTTCCCACAGGGGACAGCCCCAGCATTTT.

The chain is built from TRBV9 and TRBJ2-5; TRBD2 aligns across 15 bases. The trim removed 3 bases at V and 1 base at J, leaving 4 bases unmatched. Germline assignment: CDR1 SGDLS and CDR2 YYNGEE. The CDR3 contains 17 residues. Written as DNA, the CDR3 is TGTGCCAGCAGCGATGGACTAGCGGGGGGGACCCAAGAGACCCAGTACTTC. As protein: CASSDGLAGGTQETQYF.

This chain uses TRBV27 with TRBJ2-1; the D gene is possibly TRBD1 (5 bases). The CDR3 covers 15 residues. V dropped 6 bases and J dropped 4 bases, with 16 bases sitting between them. The germline CDR1 and CDR2 sequences are MNHEY and SMNVEV (reference sequence). In DNA, the CDR3 is TGTGCCAGCAGCTACAAGGACATACTTTACAATGAGCAGTTCTTC. It encodes CASSYKDILYNEQFF.

This clone showed up just a few times. Other DNA sequences of this sample code for an identical CDR3. This chain uses TRBV18 with TRBJ2-1, with D possibly TRBD1 on 6 matching bases. CDR3 length equals 15 residues. The germline V gene encodes CDR1 KGHSH and CDR2 LQKENI. V lost 3 bases, J lost 4 bases, and 13 bases lay in between. The CDR3 sequence is CASSPGQGSYNEQFF. CDR3 in DNA: TGTGCCAGCTCACCGGGGCAGGGGTCTTACAATGAGCAGTTCTTC.

The chain recombines TRBV6-6 with TRBJ1-5; tentatively, D is TRBD1 (5 bases). Trimming removed 5 bases from V and 1 base from J, with 9 bases in between. The V gene's germline CDR1 is MNHNY and CDR2 SVGAGI (reference sequence). The CDR3 consists of 14 residues. The DNA of the CDR3 is TGTGCCAGCAGTGGTCAGGGAAGCAATCAGCCCCAGCATTTT. Translation gives CASSGQGSNQPQHF.